Below are 20 T cell receptor beta chains sequenced from a single sample in a study of T-cell memory formation after mild COVID-19. Via MiXCR, TCRdb re-called the 5' RACE reads, giving one row per CDR3 protein. Among about 560,000 distinct CDR3 sequences listed, around a sixth were seen once. The specimen was PBMCs or a T cell subset sorted from them (not recorded which). The receptors shown here come from an adult woman who had mild COVID-19 (a few samples of this study predate the infection). Cell type and time point are not known.

This clonotype came up a few times. The V call is TRBV7-6, the J call TRBJ2-1, with 14 bases aligning to TRBD2. Germline values: CDR1 SGHVS, CDR2 FNYEAQ. This CDR3 comprises 15 residues. Losses at the gene ends were 4 bases for V and 9 bases for J; bases not matched to a gene: 5. The CDR3 loop is CASSSGLAGVPEQFF. The CDR3, as DNA: TGTGCCAGCAGCTCGGGACTAGCGGGAGTCCCTGAGCAGTTCTTC.

This clonotype was found a few times. The gene calls are TRBV24-1 and TRBJ2-1; 10 nucleotides match TRBD2. Germline V gene sequence: CDR1 KGHDR, CDR2 SFDVKD. CDR3 length: 17 amino acids. V lost 3 bases to trimming and J lost 5 bases; unmatched junction nucleotides: 9. CDR3 in amino acids: CATSDQKLAGPNNEQFF. The CDR3 bases are TGTGCCACCAGTGATCAAAAACTAGCGGGACCCAACAATGAGCAGTTCTTC.

This clonotype was detected a few times. The rearrangement joins TRBV5-1 to TRBJ1-1, with D possibly matching TRBD1 (6 bases). The V end was cut by 5 bases, the J end by 6 bases, with 11 bases between. In germline, CDR1 is SGHRS, CDR2 YFSETQ. This CDR3 has 12 amino acids. The CDR3: CASSSQGSEAFF. As DNA, the CDR3 is TGCGCCAGCAGTTCCCAGGGGTCTGAAGCTTTCTTT. Supplemented by reference TRBV5-1 and TRBJ1-1, the full variable domain reads KAGVTQTPRYLIKTRGQQVTLSCSPISGHRSVSWYQQTPGQGLQFLFEYFSETQRNKGNFPGRFSGRQFSNSRSEMNVSTLELGDSALYLCASSSQGSEAFFGQGTRLTVV.

This sequence joins TRBV12-3 or TRBV12-4 and TRBJ2-7; TRBD2 matches 13 bases. This CDR3 comprises 15 residues. Unmatched junction bases numbered 5, after V lost 6 bases and J lost 3 bases. The CDR3 loop is CASSLTSGRVYEQYF. The CDR3 nucleotides read TGTGCCAGCAGCCTAACTAGCGGGAGGGTCTACGAGCAGTACTTC.

The gene calls are TRBV5-8 and TRBJ1-2; possibly TRBD1 for D (5 bases). Germline CDR1 SGHTS, CDR2 YDEGEE. Deletions cut 4 bases from V and 10 bases from J, with 14 bases between. The CDR3 consists of 12 residues. DNA of the CDR3: TGTGCCAGCAGCCTCTGGGGGGGACTCTACACCTTC. Translation: CASSLWGGLYTF. Complete variable domain (other parts from reference TRBV5-8 and TRBJ1-2): EAGVTQSPTHLIKTRGQQATLRCSPISGHTSVYWYQQALGLGLQFLLWYDEGEERNRGNFPPRFSGRQFPNYSSELNVNALELEDSALYLCASSLWGGLYTFGSGTRLTVV.

V gene TRBV15 combines with J gene TRBJ1-5; possibly TRBD1 for D (6 bases). There are 15 residues in the CDR3. The V and J ends lost 0 bases and 4 bases respectively, with 10 bases between them. Germline loops: CDR1 LNHNV, CDR2 YYDKDF (reference sequence). The CDR3 coding sequence is TGTGCCACCAGCAGAGATCGCCAGGGGAATCAGCCCCAGCATTTT. It encodes CATSRDRQGNQPQHF.

This clonotype was picked up many times. This chain joins TRBV5-5 and TRBJ2-2, with a tentative D call TRBD1 (5 bases). V was trimmed by 2 bases and J by 4 bases, leaving 12 bases between them. Germline CDR1 reads SGHKS; CDR2 reads YYEKEE (reference sequence). This CDR3 is built from 15 residues. This chain's CDR3 is CASSFPGSTTGELFF. The CDR3 DNA reads as TGTGCCAGCAGCTTTCCAGGGTCGACCACCGGGGAGCTGTTTTTT.

This clonotype was detected only a few times. This chain uses TRBV6-5 with TRBJ2-2, with 10 bases that match TRBD2. The CDR3 extends over 16 amino acids. From germline, CDR1 is MNHEY and CDR2 SVGAGI. J gave up 6 bases and V 4 bases, and 8 bases lay outside the gene matches. Here the CDR3 reads CASSWGLARKAGELFF. The CDR3, as DNA: TGTGCCAGCAGTTGGGGACTAGCGAGGAAAGCCGGGGAGCTGTTTTTT.

This clonotype was found a few times. The rearrangement uses TRBV7-3 and TRBJ2-2; D possibly corresponds to TRBD1 (6 bases). The V and J ends lost 2 bases and 4 bases respectively, with 17 bases between them. This CDR3 contains 17 residues. Germline V lookup: CDR1 SGHTA, CDR2 FQGTGA. CDR3: CASSLVGAGDATGELFF. In nucleotides, the CDR3 is TGTGCCAGCAGCTTAGTCGGGGCAGGGGACGCCACCGGGGAGCTGTTTTTT.

CDR3 sequence reads: CASSRLDRLSTDTQYF. CDR3 nucleotides: TGTGCCAGCAGCCGTCTCGACAGGTTGAGCACAGATACGCAGTATTTT. The chain employs TRBV7-2 and TRBJ2-3; D is perhaps TRBD1 (6 bases). The germline V and J ends were trimmed by 5 bases and 0 bases, with 15 bases remaining between them. This CDR3 comprises 16 residues. Germline CDR1 reads SGHTA; CDR2 reads FQGNSA.

This clonotype was counted ten times or more. The chain uses TRBV20-1 and TRBJ1-1; D may be TRBD1 (6 bases). The germline V and J ends were trimmed by 0 bases and 3 bases, with 11 bases remaining between them. CDR1 is DFQATT and CDR2 is SNEGSKA in the germline V gene (reference sequence). This CDR3 contains 14 residues. The CDR3, as DNA: TGCAGTGCTAGAGATGGGGGCCGCGACACTGAAGCTTTCTTT. Translation gives CSARDGGRDTEAFF.

This clonotype occurred a few times. The rearrangement uses TRBV11-3 and TRBJ2-2, with a possible D match to TRBD1 (6 bases). This CDR3 spans 17 amino acids. Germline V gene sequence: CDR1 SGHNT, CDR2 YENEEA. Trimming stripped 8 bases from V and 2 bases from J, with 21 bases between. CDR3 sequence: CASRGRLAGVNTGELFF. For the CDR3, the DNA is TGTGCCAGCCGGGGACGATTGGCAGGGGTCAACACCGGGGAGCTGTTTTTT.

This clonotype has a single count. The chain recombines TRBV12-3 or TRBV12-4 with TRBJ1-2, with 9 bases that match TRBD1. The CDR3 is 17 residues long. The V segment lost 6 bases and the J segment 6 bases; nucleotides outside the gene matches: 17. The CDR3 region is CASSPLLTGQGDDGYTF. In DNA form, the CDR3 reads TGTGCCAGCAGCCCCCTTCTGACGGGACAGGGAGACGATGGCTACACCTTC.

V gene TRBV6-5 combines with J gene TRBJ1-2; 7 bases line up with TRBD1. The CDR3 runs to 14 residues. J lost 6 bases, V lost 3 bases, and 7 bases had no gene match. Germline assignment: CDR1 MNHEY and CDR2 SVGAGI. The CDR3 loop reads CASSYTSGQHGYTF. CDR3 in DNA: TGTGCCAGCAGTTATACCTCGGGACAGCATGGCTACACCTTC.

Comments on this clonotype: One junction end does not reproduce the germline sequence, and a read error may be involved. The gene calls are TRBV20-1 and TRBJ1-2; D not certain. Germline V gene data show CDR1 as DFQATT and CDR2 as SNEGSKA (reference sequence). CDR3 length: 12 residues. The CDR3 loop is CSARGPDYGYTF. CDR3 DNA sequence: TGCAGTGCGAGAGGGCCGGACTATGGCTACACCTTC.

The chain carries TRBV5-1 and TRBJ2-6; TRBD1 agrees at 7 bases. From germline, CDR1 is SGHRS and CDR2 YFSETQ. This CDR3 has 16 residues. V dropped 5 bases and J dropped 2; count of bases not matched to a gene: 7. The CDR3 reads CASRRQGVAGANVLTF. The CDR3 nucleotides are TGCGCCAGCAGACGACAGGGTGTGGCTGGGGCCAACGTCCTGACTTTC.

J is TRBJ2-1 and V is TRBV7-9, with D uncertain. V lost 5 bases and J lost 9, with 20 bases in between. This CDR3 is built from 15 residues. CDR1 and CDR2 (germline): SEHNR, FQNEAQ (reference sequence). The CDR3 nucleotides read TGTGCCAGCAGCCCCTCCCCGGGTAGGTCGGTTGAGCAGTTCTTC. Translation: CASSPSPGRSVEQFF.

V and J are TRBV20-1 and TRBJ1-5; tentative D call: TRBD1 (5 bases). Germline values: CDR1 DFQATT, CDR2 SNEGSKA (reference sequence). Trimming removed 6 bases at V and 7 bases at J, with 19 bases between. This CDR3 region has 14 residues. The CDR3 nucleotides are TGCAGTGCGCAACCGGGACCAGAAGGCCAGCCCCAGCATTTT. It yields the protein CSAQPGPEGQPQHF.

The V gene is TRBV5-1, the J gene TRBJ2-7, with 7 bases that match TRBD2. J lost 0 bases, V lost 5 bases, and 8 bases had no gene match. Germline V CDR1 and CDR2: SGHRS, YFSETQ. The CDR3 has 15 amino acids. The CDR3 nucleotides are TGCGCCAGCAGGTTCACTAGCGCAAGCTCCTACGAGCAGTACTTC. Translated: CASRFTSASSYEQYF.

The rearrangement uses TRBV25-1 and TRBJ1-2; D not certain. Between the trimmed V and J ends, which lost 0 bases and 0 bases, there was a span of 11 bases. This CDR3 has 16 residues. Germline CDR1 is MGHDK and CDR2 is SYGVNS. DNA of the CDR3: TGTGCCAGCAGTGAATACGACACATCAACTAACTATGGCTACACCTTC. It specifies CASSEYDTSTNYGYTF.